The 27 T cell receptor beta chains below come from one sample, sequenced in a study of cytotoxic CD8 clonotypes in ibrutinib-treated CLL. Clones were read by immunoSEQ multiplex PCR, and TCRdb kept only the in-frame ones, dropping some. The data show 65,000 to 85,000 clones, 90% seen once. Sample: PBMCs, taken after 12 months of ibrutinib treatment. These receptor sequences come from a human donor with chronic lymphocytic leukemia.

This rearrangement joins TRBV5-1 to TRBJ2-5, with D unresolved. The CDR3 spans 14 residues. V shed 6 bases and J shed 9 bases, with 21 bases lying between them. CDR1 and CDR2 (germline): SGHRS, YFSETQ. The CDR3 here is CASTFALAGASQYF. The DNA of the CDR3 is TGCGCCAGCACGTTCGCATTGGCTGGCGCGTCCCAGTACTTC.

This chain links TRBV7-8 with TRBJ2-1; D gene unclear. In germline, CDR1 is SGHVS, CDR2 FQNEAQ. The CDR3 extends over 16 amino acids. The ends were cut back, 5 bases at V and 2 bases at J, with 16 bases in the middle. CDR3 in amino acids: CASSPRTGGTYNEQFF. CDR3 sequence (DNA): TGTGCCAGCAGCCCCCGAACGGGCGGAACCTACAATGAGCAGTTCTTC.

The chain couples TRBV7-3 to TRBJ2-1; 8 nucleotides line up with TRBD2. There are 15 residues in the CDR3. Per the germline V gene, CDR1 is SGHTA and CDR2 is FQGTGA. The ends lost 1 base at V and 8 bases at J; junction bases unmatched: 7. CDR3 loop: CASSLIPREGDEQFF. CDR3 coding DNA: TGTGCCAGCAGCTTAATACCTCGGGAGGGTGATGAGCAGTTCTTC.

The rearrangement uses TRBV5-4 and TRBJ2-1; D gene uncertain. Germline V CDR1 and CDR2: SGHNT, YYREEE (reference sequence). This CDR3 is built from 13 residues. Trimming removed 3 bases from V and 6 bases from J, with 10 bases in between. This CDR3 is CASSSGVGNEQFF. CDR3 in DNA: TGTGCCAGCAGCTCCGGAGTAGGCAATGAGCAGTTCTTC.

The chain uses TRBV4-1 and TRBJ2-6, with unresolved D. The CDR3 covers 18 residues. Germline V gives CDR1 MGHRA, CDR2 YSYEKL. V was pared by 0 bases and J by 0 bases, with 12 bases between. This CDR3 reads CASSQDGAVSSGANVLTF. The CDR3 region has the DNA TGCGCCAGCAGCCAAGATGGCGCAGTTAGCTCTGGGGCCAACGTCCTGACTTTC.

This chain connects TRBV15 to TRBJ1-6; D gene ambiguous. V was shortened by 1 base and J by 6 bases, with 10 bases between the two germline ends. The CDR3 spans 15 residues. The germline CDR1 and CDR2 sequences are LNHNV and YYDKDF (reference sequence). The CDR3, as DNA: TGTGCCACCAGCAGAGGGAGCCAGTTTAATTCACCCCTCCACTTT. Its translation: CATSRGSQFNSPLHF. The full variable domain, with the rest looked up from reference TRBV15 and TRBJ1-6, is DAMVIQNPRYQVTQFGKPVTLSCSQTLNHNVMYWYQQKSSQAPKLLFHYYDKDFNNEADTPDNFQSRRPNTSFCFLDIRSPGLGDTAMYLCATSRGSQFNSPLHFGNGTRLTVT.

This clone was seen only once. This chain connects TRBV7-6 to TRBJ1-1; D unresolved. Germline CDR1 is SGHVS and CDR2 is FNYEAQ. CDR3 length: 16 amino acids. The V end lost 0 bases, the J end lost 0 bases, and 11 bases lay between the germline ends. The chain's CDR3 is CASSLAQAPMNTEAFF. The DNA for the CDR3 is TGTGCCAGCAGCTTAGCCCAGGCTCCGATGAACACTGAAGCTTTCTTT. Complete variable domain (other parts from reference TRBV7-6 and TRBJ1-1): GAGVSQSPRYKVTKRGQDVALRCDPISGHVSLYWYRQALGQGPEFLTYFNYEAQQDKSGLPNDRFSAERPEGSISTLTIQRTEQRDSAMYRCASSLAQAPMNTEAFFGQGTRLTVV.

The rearrangement uses TRBV15 and TRBJ1-3, with a weak D call TRBD1 (6 bases). CDR1 LNHNV and CDR2 YYDKDF come from the germline V gene (reference sequence). The V gene lost 1 base and the J gene lost 6 bases, with 16 bases spanning the gap. The CDR3 has 16 amino acids. This chain's CDR3 is CATSRAPGDPENTIYF. CDR3 DNA sequence: TGTGCCACCAGCAGAGCCCCAGGGGATCCGGAAAACACCATATATTTT.

CDR3 DNA: TGTGCCAGCAGCTTAGGCACAGGGTGGGCGCTATCAACTAATGAAAAACTGTTTTTT. It is translated as CASSLGTGWALSTNEKLFF. This chain links TRBV11-2 with TRBJ1-4, with D perhaps TRBD1 (6 bases). The CDR3 covers 19 residues. V was cut by 1 base and J by 0 bases, with 18 bases left in between. Germline assignment: CDR1 SGHAT and CDR2 FQNNGV.

As regards this clone: An end of the junction differs from the germline gene, which may be a read error. The rearrangement joins TRBV6-1 to TRBJ1-1; 10 nucleotides agree with TRBD1. Germline CDR1 reads MNHNS; CDR2 reads SASEGT. The CDR3 sequence is 16 residues long. CDR3 loop: CASREDRGPTNTEAFF. The CDR3 nucleotides are TGTGCCAGCAGGGAAGACAGGGGGCCCACGAACACTGAAGCTTTCTTT.

The chain combines TRBV15 with TRBJ2-7; no firm D call. CDR1 is LNHNV, CDR2 YYDKDF, per germline (reference sequence). V lost 8 bases and J 0 bases, leaving 11 bases between the germline ends. The CDR3 sequence is 13 residues long. DNA for the CDR3: TGTGCCACCCGGACCCTGAGCTCCTACGAGCAGTACTTC. Protein: CATRTLSSYEQYF.

V is TRBV5-4 and J is TRBJ1-1, with D uncertain. V lost 0 bases, J lost 4 bases, and 10 bases lay in between. There are 14 residues in the CDR3. CDR1 and CDR2 (germline): SGHNT, YYREEE (reference sequence). Here the CDR3 reads CASSLVGRGTEAFF. For the CDR3, the DNA is TGTGCCAGCAGCTTGGTTGGCCGCGGCACTGAAGCTTTCTTT.

There are a few counts of this clone. The chain joins TRBV4-1 to TRBJ1-1; D not resolved. The CDR3 is 13 amino acids. Trimming took 1 base from V and 6 from J, leaving 9 bases between them. Germline values: CDR1 MGHRA, CDR2 YSYEKL. As DNA, the CDR3 is TGCGCCAGCAGCCAAGTAGGATTACCTGAAGCTTTCTTT. Translating it yields CASSQVGLPEAFF.

As regards this clone: Other DNA sequences in the sample encode the same CDR3. J is TRBJ1-1 and V is TRBV7-9; no definite D call. The CDR3 totals 12 residues. CDR1 and CDR2 from the germline V gene are SEHNR and FQNEAQ (reference sequence). The V and J ends lost 2 bases and 4 bases respectively, with 5 bases between them. The CDR3 DNA is TGTGCCAGCAGCTTAAGCAGCACTGAAGCTTTCTTT. Its protein is CASSLSSTEAFF.

The chain recombines TRBV9 with TRBJ2-1; D is possibly TRBD1 or TRBD2 (5 bases each). V gave up 2 bases and J gave up 7 bases, with 16 bases separating them. In germline, CDR1 is SGDLS, CDR2 YYNGEE. The CDR3 spans 15 residues. This chain's CDR3 is CASSVTGTSRNEQFF. The CDR3 coding sequence is TGTGCCAGCAGCGTCACCGGGACCAGCAGGAATGAGCAGTTCTTC. The full variable domain, completed using reference TRBV9 and TRBJ2-1, is DSGVTQTPKHLITATGQRVTLRCSPRSGDLSVYWYQQSLDQGLQFLIQYYNGEERAKGNILERFSAQQFPDLHSELNLSSLELGDSALYFCASSVTGTSRNEQFFGPGTRLTVL.

V usage is TRBV7-2 and J usage is TRBJ2-3; TRBD2 aligns across 10 bases. The V and J ends lost 5 bases and 4 bases, in that order; junction bases with no gene match: 12. This CDR3 region has 17 residues. Germline CDR1 and CDR2: SGHTA and FQGNSA. Here the CDR3 reads CASSPDILAGVADTQYF. For the CDR3, the DNA is TGTGCCAGCAGCCCGGACATCCTAGCGGGAGTCGCAGATACGCAGTATTTT.

The chain couples TRBV28 to TRBJ2-7, with D unresolved. This CDR3 has 12 amino acids. The V gene lost 3 bases and the J gene lost 3 bases, with 6 bases spanning the gap. Germline V gene sequence: CDR1 MDHEN, CDR2 SYDVKM. The CDR3 DNA is TGTGCCAGCAGTTTTGGCAGCTACGAGCAGTACTTC. Protein: CASSFGSYEQYF.

V gene TRBV7-8 combines with J gene TRBJ2-7; TRBD1 matches at 7 bases. The V segment lost 8 bases and the J segment 6 bases; nucleotides outside the gene matches: 13. The V gene's germline CDR1 is SGHVS and CDR2 FQNEAQ. CDR3 size: 14 residues. The CDR3 loop is CASHSDAGGREQYF. The CDR3 region has the DNA TGTGCCAGCCACAGCGACGCAGGGGGACGCGAGCAGTACTTC.

This clone was counted a single time. The chain recombines TRBV28 with TRBJ1-4; D is unclear. CDR1 and CDR2 from the germline V gene are MDHEN and SYDVKM. The CDR3 extends over 18 amino acids. Trimming removed 4 bases from V and 2 bases from J, with 20 bases in between. CDR3 in DNA: TGTGCCAGCAGTTCGCTACAGAAAGCTCTGGGGACTAATGAAAAACTGTTTTTT. As protein: CASSSLQKALGTNEKLFF.

The CDR3 coding sequence is TGTGCCAGCAGTGTGAGGGGTGCGGAGACCCAGTACTTC. Translation gives CASSVRGAETQYF. The chain has TRBV2 and TRBJ2-5; the D gene could be TRBD1 or TRBD2 (5 bases each). Germline V lookup: CDR1 SNHLY, CDR2 FYNNEI. CDR3 length: 13 residues. Trimming removed 4 bases from V and 5 bases from J, with 11 bases in between.

CDR3 sequence (DNA): TGTGCCAGCAGTTTATTGTACAGGAGGTATGGCTACACCTTC. This encodes CASSLLYRRYGYTF. The rearrangement uses TRBV28 and TRBJ1-2; possible D gene TRBD1, 5 bases. The germline gives CDR1 MDHEN, CDR2 SYDVKM. CDR3 size: 14 residues. Trimming took 1 base from V and 5 from J, leaving 11 bases between them.

This clone was seen only once. V gene TRBV29-1 combines with J gene TRBJ2-3; either TRBD1 or TRBD2 may fit D (5 bases each). V lost 6 bases and J 13 bases, leaving 23 bases between the germline ends. This CDR3 has 13 residues. Germline CDR1 is SQVTM and CDR2 is ANQGSEA. The CDR3 DNA sequence: TGCAGCGTGTCCACCGCCGGGACCCTGGGTGAGTATTTT. Translated, it gives CSVSTAGTLGEYF.

V gene TRBV5-1 combines with J gene TRBJ1-1; D ambiguous. The ends were cut back, 5 bases at V and 4 bases at J, with 12 bases in the middle. Germline assignment: CDR1 SGHRS and CDR2 YFSETQ. The length of the CDR3 is 13 residues. CDR3 in amino acids: CASSRVTGTEAFF. CDR3 DNA: TGCGCCAGCAGTCGCGTCACGGGCACTGAAGCTTTCTTT. Combining the CDR3 with reference TRBV5-1 and TRBJ1-1 gives the whole variable domain KAGVTQTPRYLIKTRGQQVTLSCSPISGHRSVSWYQQTPGQGLQFLFEYFSETQRNKGNFPGRFSGRQFSNSRSEMNVSTLELGDSALYLCASSRVTGTEAFFGQGTRLTVV.

This chain links TRBV4-2 with TRBJ2-5, with 9 bases aligning to TRBD2. The CDR3 covers 16 residues. V lost 1 base, J lost 5 bases, and 8 bases stayed unmatched. Germline CDR1 and CDR2: LGHNA and YNFKEQ. The CDR3, as DNA: TGTGCCAGCAGCCAAGGAGTAGCGGGAGCGGGTGAGACCCAGTACTTC. Its protein product is CASSQGVAGAGETQYF.

The count of this clone is one. The chain has TRBV5-1 and TRBJ2-7; no firm D call. CDR3 length equals 14 residues. CDR1 SGHRS and CDR2 YFSETQ come from the germline V gene. Trimming removed 0 bases at V and 0 bases at J, with 7 bases between. CDR3 in amino acids: CASSLALSSYEQYF. The CDR3, as DNA: TGCGCCAGCAGCTTGGCCCTGAGCTCCTACGAGCAGTACTTC.

The chain joins TRBV27 to TRBJ1-2; D is undetermined. The germline V and J ends were trimmed by 4 bases and 0 bases, with 6 bases remaining between them. This CDR3 has 13 amino acids. Germline V gene sequence: CDR1 MNHEY, CDR2 SMNVEV (reference sequence). The CDR3 DNA follows: TGTGCCAGCAGTTACTCTTCTAACTATGGCTACACCTTC. This translates into CASSYSSNYGYTF.

The rearrangement joins TRBV11-2 to TRBJ1-2; the match to TRBD1 covers 7 bases. The CDR3 is 12 amino acids. Trimming took 4 bases from V and 9 from J; bases not matched to a gene: 5. Germline V lookup: CDR1 SGHAT, CDR2 FQNNGV. CDR3 loop: CASSWDSRRYTF. DNA for the CDR3: TGTGCCAGCAGCTGGGACAGTAGACGCTACACCTTC.